One and the same sample provided the 30 T cell receptor beta chains below, sequenced in a study of OX40 agonist ivuxolimab in advanced cancers. Libraries were prepared through the immunoSEQ multiplex PCR assay. In TCRdb, the immuneACCESS table is reduced to in-frame sequences with V and J assigned. These tables do not hold every clone; where another copy was compared, an unresolved V gene accounts for under half, and the others remain unexplained. This sample is represented by about 62,000 clones; about four fifths of them were singletons. The top ten constitute 5.5% of the sample. This material consisted of CD4+ or CD8+ T cells sorted from blood, taken in a trial of the OX40 agonist ivuxolimab. The receptors were sampled from an adult with an advanced solid tumor such as melanoma, head and neck, liver or kidney cancer.

The CDR3 sequence: CASSMGLLNEKLFF. The CDR3 DNA reads as TGTGCCAGTAGTATGGGTCTACTCAATGAAAAACTGTTTTTT. The chain employs TRBV19 and TRBJ1-4; D gene unclear. This CDR3 spans 14 amino acids. CDR1 and CDR2 (germline): LNHDA, SQIVND (reference sequence). V was cut by 3 bases and J by 5 bases, with 10 bases left in between.

This chain uses TRBV7-9 with TRBJ1-4, with D hard to call. The V gene's germline CDR1 is SEHNR and CDR2 FQNEAQ (reference sequence). V lost 1 base and J 8 bases, leaving 5 bases between the germline ends. The CDR3 contains 12 residues. The CDR3 protein is CASSLDWEKLFF. In DNA, the CDR3 is TGTGCCAGCAGCTTAGATTGGGAAAAACTGTTTTTT.

This rearrangement joins TRBV28 to TRBJ2-3, with 8 bases identical to TRBD2. This CDR3 is 15 amino acids long. The germline CDR1 and CDR2 sequences are MDHEN and SYDVKM. V was pared by 4 bases and J by 4 bases, with 7 bases of the junction left unmatched. The DNA for the CDR3 is TGTGCCAGCAGTTCCGGGGGGGCCTCACCAGATACGCAGTATTTT. Its protein product is CASSSGGASPDTQYF.

In this sample, this clone turned up a few times. The genes are TRBV11-3 and TRBJ2-1; the D gene is possibly TRBD2 (5 bases). The CDR3 totals 15 residues. V lost 5 bases and J lost 7, with 18 bases in between. Germline V lookup: CDR1 SGHNT, CDR2 YENEEA. CDR3 DNA sequence: TGTGCCAGCAGCATGGATAGGAGGAGCCTTAATGAGCAGTTCTTC. It codes for CASSMDRRSLNEQFF. The full variable domain, in which reference TRBV11-3 and TRBJ2-1 provide the parts outside the CDR3, is EAGVVQSPRYKIIEKKQPVAFWCNPISGHNTLYWYLQNLGQGPELLIRYENEEAVDDSQLPKDRFSAERLKGVDSTLKIQPAELGDSAVYLCASSMDRRSLNEQFFGPGTRLTVL.

This chain links TRBV5-4 with TRBJ2-1; 11 positions agree with TRBD2. The CDR3 sequence is 16 residues long. V gave up 4 bases and J gave up 4 bases; unmatched junction bases: 7. CDR1 and CDR2 from the germline V gene are SGHNT and YYREEE (reference sequence). CDR3 protein: CASSAGLAEIYNEQFF. The CDR3 nucleotides read TGTGCCAGCAGCGCGGGACTAGCGGAGATATACAATGAGCAGTTCTTC.

CDR3 coding DNA: TGTGCCAGCAGTGACAATCCTAGCGGGACATCCTACGAGCAGTACTTC. Protein sequence: CASSDNPSGTSYEQYF. The chain links TRBV2 to TRBJ2-7; TRBD2 agrees at 9 bases. V gave up 3 bases and J gave up 1 base; unmatched junction bases: 7. Germline V gene sequence: CDR1 SNHLY, CDR2 FYNNEI. This CDR3 spans 16 amino acids.

This chain joins TRBV5-5 and TRBJ2-1, with D possibly TRBD2 on 6 matching bases. The CDR3 consists of 16 residues. Trimming cost V 1 base and J 3 bases, with 14 bases left between them. CDR1 and CDR2 from the germline V gene are SGHKS and YYEKEE (reference sequence). The CDR3 DNA follows: TGTGCCAGCAGCTTGATCATGGGACTTGACTACAATGAGCAGTTCTTC. Its translation is CASSLIMGLDYNEQFF.

This chain connects TRBV27 to TRBJ2-3; the D gene is possibly TRBD2 (6 bases). Trimming removed 8 bases from V and 0 bases from J, with 9 bases in between. The CDR3 contains 13 residues. From germline, CDR1 is MNHEY and CDR2 SMNVEV (reference sequence). The DNA of the CDR3 is TGTGCCAGCGGGGACTGGAGCACAGATACGCAGTATTTT. Its protein product is CASGDWSTDTQYF.

The CDR3 nucleotides read TGTGCCAGCAGCCACATCAGTAACAATGAGCAGTTCTTC. It is translated as CASSHISNNEQFF. The chain uses TRBV12-1 and TRBJ2-1; the tabulated D call, TRBD1, remains unverified against the DNA. TRBV12-1 is assigned pseudogene status. There are 13 residues in the CDR3.

The sample holds one count of this clone. The chain recombines TRBV7-8 with TRBJ2-3, with 7 bases lining up with TRBD1. CDR1 and CDR2 (germline): SGHVS, FQNEAQ. Trimming cost V 3 bases and J 2 bases; bases outside gene matches: 14. The CDR3 consists of 18 residues. CDR3: CASSFFQAGTDITDTQYF. The DNA for the CDR3 is TGTGCCAGCAGCTTCTTCCAAGCCGGGACAGATATCACAGATACGCAGTATTTT.

As DNA, the CDR3 is TGTGCCAGCAGCAAAGCGGGGGGGTGCAATGAAAAACTGTTTTTT. The encoded protein is CASSKAGGCNEKLFF. The chain links TRBV21-1 to TRBJ1-4. TRBV21-1 is a pseudogene locus. This CDR3 is built from 15 residues.

J is TRBJ2-4 and V is TRBV19, with D possibly being TRBD1 (5 bases). Germline loops: CDR1 LNHDA, CDR2 SQIVND (reference sequence). The germline V and J ends were trimmed by 7 bases and 0 bases, with 13 bases remaining between them. The CDR3 covers 15 residues. The CDR3 DNA sequence: TGTGCCAGTATGACACAGGCCCTAGCCAAAAACATTCAGTACTTC. Translating gives CASMTQALAKNIQYF. The full variable domain, completed using reference TRBV19 and TRBJ2-4, is DGGITQSPKYLFRKEGQNVTLSCEQNLNHDAMYWYRQDPGQGLRLIYYSQIVNDFQKGDIAEGYSVSREKKESFPLTVTSAQKNPTAFYLCASMTQALAKNIQYFGAGTRLSVL.

This clone is a singleton in its sample. V is TRBV18 and J is TRBJ2-2; D gene ambiguous. Germline V gene lookup returns CDR1 KGHSH and CDR2 LQKENI. CDR3 size: 16 residues. V lost 4 bases and J lost 0, with 12 bases in between. This CDR3 reads CASSQGRPANTGELFF. The CDR3 DNA sequence: TGTGCCAGCTCACAAGGCCGACCGGCGAACACCGGGGAGCTGTTTTTT.

J is TRBJ2-1 and V is TRBV19; 10 bases align to TRBD2. The germline V gene has CDR1 LNHDA and CDR2 SQIVND (reference sequence). The CDR3 runs to 16 residues. Losses at the gene ends were 0 bases for V and 7 bases for J; bases not matched to a gene: 6. The DNA for the CDR3 is TGTGCCAGTAGTATAGATCCACTAGCGGGAAGGAATGAGCAGTTCTTC. It specifies CASSIDPLAGRNEQFF.

The V and J genes are TRBV5-6 and TRBJ1-1; TRBD1 agrees at 7 bases. The ends lost 1 base at V and 2 bases at J; junction bases unmatched: 8. This CDR3 spans 16 amino acids. Germline V gives CDR1 SGHDT, CDR2 YYEEEE. This CDR3 is CASSLKFGTANTEAFF. CDR3 in DNA: TGTGCCAGCAGCTTGAAATTCGGGACAGCTAACACTGAAGCTTTCTTT.

The chain links TRBV7-6 to TRBJ1-3; D ambiguous. The CDR3 spans 14 residues. The V end lost 4 bases, the J end lost 2 bases, and 9 bases lay between the germline ends. From germline, CDR1 is SGHVS and CDR2 FNYEAQ. The CDR3 loop is CASSSGITGNTIYF. The CDR3 DNA follows: TGTGCCAGCAGCTCCGGCATAACTGGAAACACCATATATTTT.

This chain links TRBV14 with TRBJ1-2; unclear D gene. This CDR3 has 11 residues. V dropped 0 bases and J dropped 7 bases, with 3 bases sitting between them. From germline, CDR1 is SGHDN and CDR2 FVKESK. DNA of the CDR3: TGTGCCAGCAGCCAAGATGGTGGCTACACCTTC. Translating gives CASSQDGGYTF.

The chain combines TRBV27 with TRBJ2-2; 9 positions agree with TRBD2. CDR3 length: 16 residues. The germline gives CDR1 MNHEY, CDR2 SMNVEV (reference sequence). J was trimmed by 6 bases and V by 0 bases; bases with no gene match: 5. The DNA of the CDR3 is TGTGCCAGCAGTTTATCTAGCGGGGGAGATCCCGGGGAGCTGTTTTTT. This translates into CASSLSSGGDPGELFF.

This CDR3 is CASSYRERPYNEQFF. CDR3 in DNA: TGTGCCAGCAGTTACAGGGAGAGGCCCTACAATGAGCAGTTCTTC. The chain joins TRBV27 to TRBJ2-1; D perhaps matches TRBD1 (6 bases). The V gene lost 4 bases and the J gene lost 2 bases, with 12 bases spanning the gap. This CDR3 contains 15 residues. CDR1 and CDR2 (germline): MNHEY, SMNVEV (reference sequence).

This clone was counted a few times. The V and J genes are TRBV5-1 and TRBJ2-7; 10 bases align to TRBD1. The CDR3 contains 15 residues. The germline V gene has CDR1 SGHRS and CDR2 YFSETQ. J lost 2 bases, V lost 3 bases, and 5 bases had no gene match. The CDR3 loop reads CASSYGQGGTYEQYV. The CDR3 DNA sequence: TGCGCCAGCAGCTATGGACAGGGGGGCACCTACGAGCAGTACGTC.

This clone was picked up a small number of times. The V gene is TRBV7-9, the J gene TRBJ1-3, with D unclear. The CDR3 totals 11 residues. Per germline, CDR1 SEHNR and CDR2 FQNEAQ (reference sequence). V lost 0 bases, J lost 6 bases, and 0 bases lay in between. CDR3 nucleotides: TGTGCCAGCAGCTTAGCAAACACCATATATTTT. Residues: CASSLANTIYF. The whole variable domain, remainder taken from reference TRBV7-9 and TRBJ1-3, is DTGVSQNPRHKITKRGQNVTFRCDPISEHNRLYWYRQTLGQGPEFLTYFQNEAQLEKSRLLSDRFSAERPKGSFSTLEIQRTEQGDSAMYLCASSLANTIYFGEGSWLTVV.

The gene calls are TRBV28 and TRBJ2-7; D not resolved. Germline CDR1 is MDHEN and CDR2 is SYDVKM. The CDR3 runs to 15 residues. The V end lost 4 bases, the J end lost 2 bases, and 15 bases lay between the germline ends. The CDR3 DNA reads as TGTGCCAGCAGTTCTCCAGAAAACCCCGCCTACGAGCAGTACTTC. As protein: CASSSPENPAYEQYF. Supplemented by reference TRBV28 and TRBJ2-7, the full variable domain reads DVKVTQSSRYLVKRTGEKVFLECVQDMDHENMFWYRQDPGLGLRLIYFSYDVKMKEKGDIPEGYSVSREKKERFSLILESASTNQTSMYLCASSSPENPAYEQYFGPGTRLTVT.

V is TRBV5-1 and J is TRBJ2-1; 7 bases are a match to TRBD1. Germline CDR1 and CDR2: SGHRS and YFSETQ. V dropped 2 bases and J dropped 6; count of bases not matched to a gene: 2. The CDR3 contains 13 residues. The CDR3 region has the DNA TGCGCCAGCAGCTTAGAGGGGGCCAATGAGCAGTTCTTC. Translated: CASSLEGANEQFF.

V usage is TRBV6-1 and J usage is TRBJ1-3; D is undetermined. The CDR3 has 13 residues. Trimming shortened V by 6 bases and J by 0 bases, and 6 bases separated the two germline ends. Germline V gene lookup returns CDR1 MNHNS and CDR2 SASEGT. Here the CDR3 DNA reads TGTGCCAGCAGGGGGATCTCTGGAAACACCATATATTTT. It yields the protein CASRGISGNTIYF.

The chain recombines TRBV27 with TRBJ2-1, with a weak D call TRBD1 (6 bases). V lost 6 bases and J 8 bases, leaving 20 bases between the germline ends. Germline V lookup: CDR1 MNHEY, CDR2 SMNVEV (reference sequence). This CDR3 spans 15 amino acids. The CDR3 nucleotides read TGTGCCAGCAGAGCAGGGAGAGCCCCAGGGGATGAGCAGTTCTTC. This gives the protein CASRAGRAPGDEQFF.

The V call is TRBV15, the J call TRBJ1-4; D may be TRBD1 (5 bases). The germline CDR1 and CDR2 sequences are LNHNV and YYDKDF (reference sequence). CDR3 size: 14 residues. V was pared by 0 bases and J by 5 bases, with 7 bases between. The CDR3 nucleotides read TGTGCCACCAGCAGAGAGGGGGGAAATGAAAAACTGTTTTTT. Translation: CATSREGGNEKLFF. The whole variable domain, remainder taken from reference TRBV15 and TRBJ1-4, is DAMVIQNPRYQVTQFGKPVTLSCSQTLNHNVMYWYQQKSSQAPKLLFHYYDKDFNNEADTPDNFQSRRPNTSFCFLDIRSPGLGDTAMYLCATSREGGNEKLFFGSGTQLSVL.

V is TRBV5-4 and J is TRBJ2-2, with 9 bases identical to TRBD1. The CDR3 is 15 residues long. Germline values: CDR1 SGHNT, CDR2 YYREEE (reference sequence). After removal of 6 bases from V and 5 bases from J, the junction contained 8 bases not matched to a gene. CDR3 sequence (DNA): TGTGCCAGCACCGGGACAGGGAGAGGAACCGGGGAGCTGTTTTTT. Amino acid sequence: CASTGTGRGTGELFF. Full variable domain (outside the CDR3, taken from reference TRBV5-4 and TRBJ2-2): ETGVTQSPTHLIKTRGQQVTLRCSSQSGHNTVSWYQQALGQGPQFIFQYYREEENGRGNFPPRFSGLQFPNYSSELNVNALELDDSALYLCASTGTGRGTGELFFGEGSRLTVL.

The chain couples TRBV5-4 to TRBJ2-2; D remains ambiguous. CDR1 is SGHNT, CDR2 YYREEE, per germline (reference sequence). The CDR3 covers 12 residues. V lost 6 bases to trimming and J lost 1 base, with 4 bases between them. CDR3 in amino acids: CASNLNTGELFF. Here the CDR3 DNA reads TGTGCCAGCAACCTGAACACCGGGGAGCTGTTTTTT. The whole variable domain, filled in from reference TRBV5-4 and TRBJ2-2, reads ETGVTQSPTHLIKTRGQQVTLRCSSQSGHNTVSWYQQALGQGPQFIFQYYREEENGRGNFPPRFSGLQFPNYSSELNVNALELDDSALYLCASNLNTGELFFGEGSRLTVL.

V and J are TRBV28 and TRBJ1-5, with D possibly matching TRBD1 (6 bases). V lost 5 bases and J lost 2, with 10 bases in between. This CDR3 has 14 amino acids. CDR1 MDHEN and CDR2 SYDVKM come from the germline V gene. The CDR3 nucleotides are TGTGCCAGCAGTAACAGGGTTCGCAATCAGCCCCAGCATTTT. This sequence encodes CASSNRVRNQPQHF. The full variable domain, with the rest looked up from reference TRBV28 and TRBJ1-5, is DVKVTQSSRYLVKRTGEKVFLECVQDMDHENMFWYRQDPGLGLRLIYFSYDVKMKEKGDIPEGYSVSREKKERFSLILESASTNQTSMYLCASSNRVRNQPQHFGDGTRLSIL.

This rearrangement joins TRBV6-4 to TRBJ1-5; TRBD1 matches at 10 bases. The junction had 6 bases not matched to a gene; V was cut back by 7 bases and J by 3 bases. Germline V CDR1 and CDR2: MRHNA, SNTAGT. This CDR3 spans 15 amino acids. The CDR3 DNA is TGTGCCAGCACCCAGACAGGGGGCCTCAATCAGCCCCAGCATTTT. Residues: CASTQTGGLNQPQHF.